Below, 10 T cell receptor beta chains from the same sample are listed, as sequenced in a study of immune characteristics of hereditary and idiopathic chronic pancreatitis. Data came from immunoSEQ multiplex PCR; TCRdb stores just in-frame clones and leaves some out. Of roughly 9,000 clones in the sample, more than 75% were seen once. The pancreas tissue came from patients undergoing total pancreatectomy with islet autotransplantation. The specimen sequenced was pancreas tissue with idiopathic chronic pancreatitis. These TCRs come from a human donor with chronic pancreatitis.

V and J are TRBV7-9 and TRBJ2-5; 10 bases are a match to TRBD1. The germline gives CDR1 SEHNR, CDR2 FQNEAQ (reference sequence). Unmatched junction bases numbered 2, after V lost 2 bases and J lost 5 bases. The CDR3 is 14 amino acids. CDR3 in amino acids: CASSLRTGGETQYF. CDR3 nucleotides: TGTGCCAGCAGCTTAAGGACAGGGGGGGAGACCCAGTACTTC.

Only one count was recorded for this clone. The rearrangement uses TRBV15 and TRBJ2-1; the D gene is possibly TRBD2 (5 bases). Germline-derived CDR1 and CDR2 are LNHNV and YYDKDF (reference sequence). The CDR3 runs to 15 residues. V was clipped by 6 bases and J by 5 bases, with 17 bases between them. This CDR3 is CATRSAAGGHNEQFF. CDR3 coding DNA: TGTGCCACCAGATCAGCCGCAGGCGGGCACAATGAGCAGTTCTTC.

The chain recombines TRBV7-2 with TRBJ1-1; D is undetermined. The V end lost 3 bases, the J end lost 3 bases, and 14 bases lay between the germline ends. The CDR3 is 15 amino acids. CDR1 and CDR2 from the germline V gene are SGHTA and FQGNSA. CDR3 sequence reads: CASSLGVWADTEAFF. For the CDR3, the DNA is TGTGCCAGCAGCTTGGGTGTGTGGGCGGACACTGAAGCTTTCTTT.

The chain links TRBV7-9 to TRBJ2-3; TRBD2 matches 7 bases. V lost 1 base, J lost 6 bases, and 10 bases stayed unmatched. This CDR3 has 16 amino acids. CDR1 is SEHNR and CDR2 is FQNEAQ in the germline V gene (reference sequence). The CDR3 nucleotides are TGTGCCAGCAGCTTAGACGGAGGACTAGTGTTCGATACGCAGTATTTT. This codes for CASSLDGGLVFDTQYF.

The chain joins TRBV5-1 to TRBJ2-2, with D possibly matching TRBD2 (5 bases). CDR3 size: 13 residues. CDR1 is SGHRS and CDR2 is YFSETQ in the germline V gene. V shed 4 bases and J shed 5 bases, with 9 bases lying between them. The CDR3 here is CASSVSGTGELFF. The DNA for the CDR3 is TGCGCCAGCAGCGTCTCGGGGACCGGGGAGCTGTTTTTT.

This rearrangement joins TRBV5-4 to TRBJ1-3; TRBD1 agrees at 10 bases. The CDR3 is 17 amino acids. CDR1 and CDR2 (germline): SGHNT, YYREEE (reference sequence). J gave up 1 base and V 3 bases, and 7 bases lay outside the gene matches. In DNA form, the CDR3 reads TGTGCCAGCAGCTCGGAACCGGGACAGGGGTCTGGAAACACCATATATTTT. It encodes CASSSEPGQGSGNTIYF.

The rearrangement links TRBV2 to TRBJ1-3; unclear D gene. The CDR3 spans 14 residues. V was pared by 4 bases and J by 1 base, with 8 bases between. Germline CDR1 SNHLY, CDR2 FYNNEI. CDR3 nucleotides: TGTGCCAGCAGTGCGGCCCTGTCTGGAAACACCATATATTTT. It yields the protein CASSAALSGNTIYF.

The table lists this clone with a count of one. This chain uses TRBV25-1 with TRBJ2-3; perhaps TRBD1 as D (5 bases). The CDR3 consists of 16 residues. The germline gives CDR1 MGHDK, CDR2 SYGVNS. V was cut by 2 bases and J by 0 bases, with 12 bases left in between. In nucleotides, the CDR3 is TGTGCCAGCAGTGAAAAGGAACAGGATAGCACAGATACGCAGTATTTT. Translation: CASSEKEQDSTDTQYF.

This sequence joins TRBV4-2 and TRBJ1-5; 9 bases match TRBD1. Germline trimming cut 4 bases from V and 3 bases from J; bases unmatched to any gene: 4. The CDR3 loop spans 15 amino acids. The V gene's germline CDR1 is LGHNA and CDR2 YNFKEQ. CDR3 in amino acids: CASSPWTGDNQPQHF. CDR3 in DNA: TGTGCCAGCAGCCCGTGGACAGGGGACAATCAGCCCCAGCATTTT.

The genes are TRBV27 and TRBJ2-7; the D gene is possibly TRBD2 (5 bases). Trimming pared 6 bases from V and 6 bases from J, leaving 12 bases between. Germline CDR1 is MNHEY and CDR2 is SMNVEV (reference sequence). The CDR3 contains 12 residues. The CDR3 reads CASRQGGLEQYF. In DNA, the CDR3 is TGTGCCAGCAGACAAGGCGGACTCGAGCAGTACTTC.